In this sample, the clone carrying this T cell receptor beta chain turned up many times. The V end lost 7 bases, the J end lost 1 base, and 13 bases lay between the germline ends. The CDR3 runs 14 residues. MiXCR, applied by TCRdb to the 5' RACE reads, yields one record per CDR3 protein. The sample gives tens of thousands of distinct CDR3 sequences, over 25% of which show up once; about 4% is in the top ten. The V and J genes are TRBV12-3 or TRBV12-4 and TRBJ1-1; no firm D call. This sequence originates from a female donor with breast cancer. Sequenced material: tumor-infiltrating memory CD4+ T cells sorted from the breast tumor. Sample subset: memory CD4+ T cells, CD4+CD45RO+CD25-. In DNA, the CDR3 is TGTGCCAGCACCCCCGGGCTAGGGAACACTGAAGCTTTCTTT. Its translation is CASTPGLGNTEAFF.